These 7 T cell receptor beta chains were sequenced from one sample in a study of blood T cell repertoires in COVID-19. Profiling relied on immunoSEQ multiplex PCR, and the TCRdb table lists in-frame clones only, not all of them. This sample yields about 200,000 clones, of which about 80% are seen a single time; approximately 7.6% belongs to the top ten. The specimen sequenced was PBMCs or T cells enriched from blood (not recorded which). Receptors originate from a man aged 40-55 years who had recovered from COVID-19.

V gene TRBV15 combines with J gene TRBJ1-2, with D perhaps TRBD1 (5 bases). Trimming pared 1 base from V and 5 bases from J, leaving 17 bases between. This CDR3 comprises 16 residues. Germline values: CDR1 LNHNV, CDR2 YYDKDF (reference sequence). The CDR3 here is CATSRVGGTQRYGYTF. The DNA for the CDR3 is TGTGCCACCAGCAGAGTGGGCGGGACCCAGAGGTATGGCTACACCTTC.

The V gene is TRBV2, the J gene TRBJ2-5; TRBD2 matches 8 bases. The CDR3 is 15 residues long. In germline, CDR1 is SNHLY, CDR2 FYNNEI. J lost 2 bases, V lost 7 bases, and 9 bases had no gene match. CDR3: CASKRVAGRQETQYF. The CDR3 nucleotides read TGTGCCAGCAAGCGGGTAGCGGGGAGGCAAGAGACCCAGTACTTC.

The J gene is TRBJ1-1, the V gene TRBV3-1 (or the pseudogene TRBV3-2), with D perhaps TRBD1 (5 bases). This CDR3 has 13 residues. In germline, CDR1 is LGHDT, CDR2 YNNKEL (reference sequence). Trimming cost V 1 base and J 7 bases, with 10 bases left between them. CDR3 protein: CASSQGWGGEAFF. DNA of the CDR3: TGTGCCAGCAGCCAAGGGTGGGGGGGTGAAGCTTTCTTT.

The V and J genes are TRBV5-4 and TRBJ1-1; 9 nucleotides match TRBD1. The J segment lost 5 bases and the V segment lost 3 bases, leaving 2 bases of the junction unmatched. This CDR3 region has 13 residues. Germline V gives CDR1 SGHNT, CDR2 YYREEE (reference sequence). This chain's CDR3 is CASSSTGGTEAFF. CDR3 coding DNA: TGTGCCAGCAGCTCGACAGGGGGGACTGAAGCTTTCTTT.

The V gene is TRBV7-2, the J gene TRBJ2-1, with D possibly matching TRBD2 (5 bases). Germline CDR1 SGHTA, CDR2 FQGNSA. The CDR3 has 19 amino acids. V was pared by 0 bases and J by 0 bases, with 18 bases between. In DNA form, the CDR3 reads TGTGCCAGCAGCTTAGCGCGGCGGAGGACCTTAAGCTCCTACAATGAGCAGTTCTTC. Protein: CASSLARRRTLSSYNEQFF.

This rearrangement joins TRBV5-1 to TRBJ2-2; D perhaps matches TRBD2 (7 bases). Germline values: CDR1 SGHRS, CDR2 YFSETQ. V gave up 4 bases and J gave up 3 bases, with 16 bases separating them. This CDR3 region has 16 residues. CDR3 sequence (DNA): TGCGCCAGCAGCCGTGGGAGGGGGACGGACACCGGGGAGCTGTTTTTT. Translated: CASSRGRGTDTGELFF.

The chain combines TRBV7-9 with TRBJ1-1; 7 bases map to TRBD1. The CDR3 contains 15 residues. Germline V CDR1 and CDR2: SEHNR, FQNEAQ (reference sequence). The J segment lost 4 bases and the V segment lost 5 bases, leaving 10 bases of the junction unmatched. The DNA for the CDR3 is TGTGCCAGCAGCCCCACCGGGACAGACATCACTGAAGCTTTCTTT. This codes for CASSPTGTDITEAFF.